The entry that follows covers one T cell receptor (beta chain) sequence. Germline V CDR1 and CDR2: LGHDT, YNNKEL (reference sequence). V lost 2 bases to trimming and J lost 8 bases; unmatched junction nucleotides: 8. This CDR3 has 16 amino acids. The record originates from a study of blood T cell repertoires in COVID-19. Study at large: PBMCs, B-cell-depleted T cells, or T cells were the source of the cDNA or gDNA that made up the material.

How the authors handled the data: Researchers report that nucleated cell counts were estimated from reference gene primer amplification. The data were produced by immunoSEQ multiplex PCR, yet TCRdb's version contains in-frame clones alone and is incomplete. The DNA was the basis for D and trimming; V, J and clone size are from that table. The table shows over 100,000 clones, with 86% occurring only once. Sequencing input: peripheral blood. The chain combines TRBV3-1 (or the pseudogene TRBV3-2) with TRBJ1-6; TRBD1 aligns across 8 bases. The sequence derives from a man aged 35 to 55 with acute or convalescent COVID-19. CDR3 DNA sequence: TGTGCCAGCAGCCAACGGACAGGGAGGAGGGATTCACCCCTCCACTTT. Its translation: CASSQRTGRRDSPLHF.